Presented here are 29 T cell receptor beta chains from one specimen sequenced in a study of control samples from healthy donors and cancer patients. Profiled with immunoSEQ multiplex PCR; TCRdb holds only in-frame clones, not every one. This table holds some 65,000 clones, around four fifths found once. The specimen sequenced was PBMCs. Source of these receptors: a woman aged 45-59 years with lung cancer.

In DNA form, the CDR3 reads TGTGCCAGTAGTAGATCCCCGGAAGAGACCCAGTACTTC. Protein product: CASSRSPEETQYF. This chain connects TRBV19 to TRBJ2-5, with D uncertain. Trimming cost V 4 bases and J 3 bases, with 9 bases left between them. Germline lookup yields CDR1 LNHDA and CDR2 SQIVND (reference sequence). The CDR3 runs 13 residues.

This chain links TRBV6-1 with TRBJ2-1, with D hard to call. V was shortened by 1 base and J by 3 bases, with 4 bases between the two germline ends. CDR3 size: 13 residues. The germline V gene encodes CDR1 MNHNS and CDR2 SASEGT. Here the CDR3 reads CASSEVRYNEQFF. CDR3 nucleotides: TGTGCCAGCAGTGAAGTACGCTACAATGAGCAGTTCTTC.

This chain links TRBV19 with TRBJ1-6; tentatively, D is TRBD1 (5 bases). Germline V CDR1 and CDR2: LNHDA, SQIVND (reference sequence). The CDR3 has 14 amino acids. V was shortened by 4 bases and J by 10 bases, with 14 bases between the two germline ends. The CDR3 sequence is CASSTDIINSPLHF. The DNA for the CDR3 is TGTGCCAGTAGTACGGACATTATAAACTCACCCCTCCACTTT.

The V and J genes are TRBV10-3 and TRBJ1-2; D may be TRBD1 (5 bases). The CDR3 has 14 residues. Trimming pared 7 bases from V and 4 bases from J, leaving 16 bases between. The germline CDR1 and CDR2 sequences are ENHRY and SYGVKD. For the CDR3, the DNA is TGTGCCATCAAGGGACCAGGAGGGAGCTATGGCTACACCTTC. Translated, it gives CAIKGPGGSYGYTF.

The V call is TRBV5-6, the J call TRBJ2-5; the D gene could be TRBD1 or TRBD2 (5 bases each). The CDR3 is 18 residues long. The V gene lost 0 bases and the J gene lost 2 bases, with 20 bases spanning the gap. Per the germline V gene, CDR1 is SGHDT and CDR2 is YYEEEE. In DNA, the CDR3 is TGTGCCAGCAGCTTGGATAGGGCAGGGTCGCTAGCTCAAGAGACCCAGTACTTC. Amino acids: CASSLDRAGSLAQETQYF.

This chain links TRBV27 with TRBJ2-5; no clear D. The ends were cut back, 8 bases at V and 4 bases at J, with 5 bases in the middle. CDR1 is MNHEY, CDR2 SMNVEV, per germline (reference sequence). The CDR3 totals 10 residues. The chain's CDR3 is CASVGETQYF. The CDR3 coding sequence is TGTGCCAGCGTTGGAGAGACCCAGTACTTC.

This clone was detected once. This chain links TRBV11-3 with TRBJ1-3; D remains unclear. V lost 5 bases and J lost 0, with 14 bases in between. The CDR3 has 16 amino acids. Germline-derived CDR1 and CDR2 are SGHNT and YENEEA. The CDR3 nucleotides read TGTGCCAGCAGCGCAGTAGGTTCTCTCTCTGGAAACACCATATATTTT. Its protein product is CASSAVGSLSGNTIYF.

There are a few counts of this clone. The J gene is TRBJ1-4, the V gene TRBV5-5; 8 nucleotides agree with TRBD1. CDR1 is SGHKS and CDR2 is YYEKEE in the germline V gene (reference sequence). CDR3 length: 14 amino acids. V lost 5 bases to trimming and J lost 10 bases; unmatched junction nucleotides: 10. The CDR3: CASRLDRGIGKLFF. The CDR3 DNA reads TGTGCCAGCAGACTCGACAGGGGAATTGGAAAACTGTTTTTT.

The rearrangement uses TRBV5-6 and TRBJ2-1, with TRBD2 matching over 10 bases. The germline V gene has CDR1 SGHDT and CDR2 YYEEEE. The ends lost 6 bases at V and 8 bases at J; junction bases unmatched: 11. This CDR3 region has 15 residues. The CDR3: CASTRVQRGGDEQFF. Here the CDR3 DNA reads TGTGCCAGCACCAGGGTCCAGCGGGGGGGAGATGAGCAGTTCTTC. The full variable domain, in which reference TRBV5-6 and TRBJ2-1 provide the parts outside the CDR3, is DAGVTQSPTHLIKTRGQQVTLRCSPKSGHDTVSWYQQALGQGPQFIFQYYEEEERQRGNFPDRFSGHQFPNYSSELNVNALLLGDSALYLCASTRVQRGGDEQFFGPGTRLTVL.

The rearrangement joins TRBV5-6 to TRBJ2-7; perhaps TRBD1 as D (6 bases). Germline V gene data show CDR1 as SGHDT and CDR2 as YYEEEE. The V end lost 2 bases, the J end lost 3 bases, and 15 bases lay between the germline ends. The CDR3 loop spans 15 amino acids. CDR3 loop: CASSLGQGFVYEQYF. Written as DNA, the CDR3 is TGTGCCAGCAGCTTAGGCCAGGGGTTCGTCTACGAGCAGTACTTC. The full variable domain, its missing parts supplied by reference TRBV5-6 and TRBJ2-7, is DAGVTQSPTHLIKTRGQQVTLRCSPKSGHDTVSWYQQALGQGPQFIFQYYEEEERQRGNFPDRFSGHQFPNYSSELNVNALLLGDSALYLCASSLGQGFVYEQYFGPGTRLTVT.

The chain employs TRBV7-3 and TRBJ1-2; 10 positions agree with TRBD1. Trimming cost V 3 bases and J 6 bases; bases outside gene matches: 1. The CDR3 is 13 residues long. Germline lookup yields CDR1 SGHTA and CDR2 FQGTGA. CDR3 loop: CASSLTGGHGYTF. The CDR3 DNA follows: TGTGCCAGCAGCTTGACAGGGGGCCATGGCTACACCTTC.

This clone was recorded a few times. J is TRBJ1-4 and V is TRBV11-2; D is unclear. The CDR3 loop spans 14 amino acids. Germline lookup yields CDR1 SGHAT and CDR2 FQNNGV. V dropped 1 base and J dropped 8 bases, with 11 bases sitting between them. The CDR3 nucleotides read TGTGCCAGCAGCTTAGGCGGGCCGACCGAAAAACTGTTTTTT. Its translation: CASSLGGPTEKLFF.

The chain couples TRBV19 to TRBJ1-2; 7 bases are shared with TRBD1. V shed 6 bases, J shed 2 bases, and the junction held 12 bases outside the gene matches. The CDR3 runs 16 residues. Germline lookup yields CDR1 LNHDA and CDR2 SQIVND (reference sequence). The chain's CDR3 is CASSPNNRGLNYGYTF. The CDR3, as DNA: TGTGCCAGTAGCCCAAATAACAGGGGCTTGAACTATGGCTACACCTTC.

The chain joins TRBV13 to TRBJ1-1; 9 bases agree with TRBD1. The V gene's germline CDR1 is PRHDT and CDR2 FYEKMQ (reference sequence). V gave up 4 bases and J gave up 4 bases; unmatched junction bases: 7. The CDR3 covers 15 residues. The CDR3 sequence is CASSWGQGGFTEAFF. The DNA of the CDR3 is TGTGCCAGCAGCTGGGGACAGGGTGGTTTCACTGAAGCTTTCTTT.

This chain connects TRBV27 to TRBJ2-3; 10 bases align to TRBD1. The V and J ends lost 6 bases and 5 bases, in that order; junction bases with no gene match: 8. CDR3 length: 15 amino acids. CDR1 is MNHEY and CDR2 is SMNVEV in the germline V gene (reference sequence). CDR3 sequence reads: CASSSPGQGRDTQYF. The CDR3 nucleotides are TGTGCCAGCAGCTCACCGGGACAGGGGCGAGATACGCAGTATTTT.

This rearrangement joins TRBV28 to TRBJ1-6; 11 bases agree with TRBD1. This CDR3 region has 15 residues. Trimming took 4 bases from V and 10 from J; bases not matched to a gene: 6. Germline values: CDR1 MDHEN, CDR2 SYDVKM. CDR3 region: CASSSAGQGDSPLHF. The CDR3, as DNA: TGTGCCAGCAGTTCCGCGGGACAGGGGGACTCACCCCTCCACTTT.

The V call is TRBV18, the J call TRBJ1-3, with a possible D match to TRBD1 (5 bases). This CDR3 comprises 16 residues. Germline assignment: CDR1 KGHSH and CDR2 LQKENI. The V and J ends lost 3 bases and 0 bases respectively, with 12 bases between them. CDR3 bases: TGTGCCAGCTCACCCCAGACAGCCAGCTCTGGAAACACCATATATTTT. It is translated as CASSPQTASSGNTIYF.

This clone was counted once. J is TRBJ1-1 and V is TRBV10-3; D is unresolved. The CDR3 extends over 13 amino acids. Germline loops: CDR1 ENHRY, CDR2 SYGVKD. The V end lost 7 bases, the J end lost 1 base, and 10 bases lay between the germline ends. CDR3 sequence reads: CAITGSGNTEAFF. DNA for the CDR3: TGTGCCATCACCGGCTCGGGGAACACTGAAGCTTTCTTT.

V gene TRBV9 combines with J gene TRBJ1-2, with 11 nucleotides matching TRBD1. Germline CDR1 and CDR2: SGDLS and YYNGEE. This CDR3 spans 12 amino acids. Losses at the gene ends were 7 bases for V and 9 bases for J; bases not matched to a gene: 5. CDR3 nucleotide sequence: TGTGCCAGCGGACAGGGGGCGCGGCGCTACACCTTC. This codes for CASGQGARRYTF.

The CDR3 region has the DNA TGTGCCAGCAGCTGGGACAGCTATGCAACTAATGAAAAACTGTTTTTT. Translation: CASSWDSYATNEKLFF. The V and J genes are TRBV7-2 and TRBJ1-4, with 7 bases identical to TRBD1. Looked up from germline, CDR1 is SGHTA and CDR2 is FQGNSA. Trimming took 4 bases from V and 0 from J; bases not matched to a gene: 5. The CDR3 is 16 amino acids.

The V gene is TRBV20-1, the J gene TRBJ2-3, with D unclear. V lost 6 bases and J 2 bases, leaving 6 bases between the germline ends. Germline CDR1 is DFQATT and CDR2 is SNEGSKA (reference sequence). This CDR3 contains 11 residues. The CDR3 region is CSAEHTDTQYF. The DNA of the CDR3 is TGCAGTGCCGAACACACAGATACGCAGTATTTT.

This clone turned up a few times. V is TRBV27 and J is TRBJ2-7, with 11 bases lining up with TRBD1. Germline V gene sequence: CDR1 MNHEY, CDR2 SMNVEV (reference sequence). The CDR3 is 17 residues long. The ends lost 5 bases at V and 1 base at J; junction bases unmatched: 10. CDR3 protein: CASSPRTGGITSYEQYF. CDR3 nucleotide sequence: TGTGCCAGCAGTCCGCGGACAGGGGGCATTACGTCCTACGAGCAGTACTTC.

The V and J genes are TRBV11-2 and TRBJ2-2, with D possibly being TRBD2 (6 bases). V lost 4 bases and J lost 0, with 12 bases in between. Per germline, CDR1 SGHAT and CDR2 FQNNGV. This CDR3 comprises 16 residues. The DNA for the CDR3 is TGTGCCAGCAGCTGGACCGGGACTGCGAACACCGGGGAGCTGTTTTTT. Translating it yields CASSWTGTANTGELFF.

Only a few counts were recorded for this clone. CDR3 in DNA: TGTGCCAGCAACGAGCGGGGGGGCCTCTTCTATACGCAGTATTTT. Amino acid sequence: CASNERGGLFYTQYF. The chain links TRBV27 to TRBJ2-3, with TRBD2 identical over 10 bases. The CDR3 runs to 15 residues. Trimming took 7 bases from V and 7 from J; bases not matched to a gene: 11. In germline, CDR1 is MNHEY, CDR2 SMNVEV (reference sequence).

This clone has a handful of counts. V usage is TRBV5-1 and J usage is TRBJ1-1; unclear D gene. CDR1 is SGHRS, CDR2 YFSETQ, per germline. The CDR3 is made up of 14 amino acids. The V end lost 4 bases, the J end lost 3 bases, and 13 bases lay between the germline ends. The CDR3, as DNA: TGCGCCAGCAGCGAAAGGGTACGCGACACTGAAGCTTTCTTT. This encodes CASSERVRDTEAFF.

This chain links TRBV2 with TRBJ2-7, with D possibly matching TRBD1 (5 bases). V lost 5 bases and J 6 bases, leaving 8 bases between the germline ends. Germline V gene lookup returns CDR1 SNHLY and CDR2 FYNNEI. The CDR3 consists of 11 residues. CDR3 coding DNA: TGTGCCAGCAGTCCAGGGCGCGAGCAGTACTTC. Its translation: CASSPGREQYF.

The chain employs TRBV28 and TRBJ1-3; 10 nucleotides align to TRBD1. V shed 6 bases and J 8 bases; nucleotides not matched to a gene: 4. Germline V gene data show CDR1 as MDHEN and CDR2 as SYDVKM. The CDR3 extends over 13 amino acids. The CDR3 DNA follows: TGTGCCAGCAGAGGACAGGGGGGGGACACCATATATTTT. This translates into CASRGQGGDTIYF.

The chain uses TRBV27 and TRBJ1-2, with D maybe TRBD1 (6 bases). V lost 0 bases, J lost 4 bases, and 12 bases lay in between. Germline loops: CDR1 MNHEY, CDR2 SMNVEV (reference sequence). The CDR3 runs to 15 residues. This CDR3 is CASSLSRGVGYGYTF. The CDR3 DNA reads TGTGCCAGCAGTTTATCGAGGGGGGTTGGCTATGGCTACACCTTC.

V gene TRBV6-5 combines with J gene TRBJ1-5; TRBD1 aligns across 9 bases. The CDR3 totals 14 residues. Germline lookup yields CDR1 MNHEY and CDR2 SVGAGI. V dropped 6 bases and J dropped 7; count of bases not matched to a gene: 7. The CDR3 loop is CASRTDRGGQPQHF. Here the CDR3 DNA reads TGTGCCAGCAGGACGGACAGGGGAGGACAGCCCCAGCATTTT.